Here is one TCR beta chain with its context. Its specificity is not known. V lost 2 bases and J lost 7, with 9 bases in between. Per germline, CDR1 SGHTS and CDR2 YDEGEE. This CDR3 is built from 12 residues. This sample is drawn from a study of T cell clonotyping in hematopoietic cell transplantation. About the research overall: Pretransplant recipient samples were taken after cytoreduction.

Time point denoted: recipient sample about 28 days before transplant, after cytoreduction. Findings of the study overall: Broader posttransplant TCR repertoire diversity was predicted by graft donor and pretransplant recipient Inverse Simpson Index values. At the given depth, recipient repertoires were over 95% de novo clonotypes. Pathologically expanded recipient clonotypes increased progressively from day 30 to day 180 as diversity fell.

Here immunoSEQ multiplex PCR was the method, and the copy in TCRdb shows in-frame clones only, minus some. The sample shows 25,000 to 30,000 clones, around 82% of them seen only once. The sequence derives from a man between 35 and 55 years old with acute myeloid leukemia. Some clones in this sample may be carry-over from other donors' samples. The chain is built from TRBV5-8 and TRBJ1-2; D is ambiguous. The sequences come from peripheral blood mononuclear cells, collected before stem cell transplant. The CDR3 DNA sequence: TGTGCCAGCAGCTTTGACTTTCCTGGCTACACCTTC. Translation gives CASSFDFPGYTF.